This T cell receptor beta chain was captured by sequencing in a study of identical twins. TCRdb re-called the 5' RACE reads through MiXCR, storing one row per CDR3 protein. The sample yields some 710,000 distinct CDR3 sequences, around 6% seen once. Broader study findings: Cord blood's abundant beta clonotypes had fewer insertions, unlike memory repertoires. Models, which agreed with sharing between unrelated individuals, nonetheless underestimated the out-of-frame TCR alpha sharing seen in monozygotic twins.

The sample holds many counts of this clonotype. Its matching antigen is unknown. The germline V gene encodes CDR1 LNHNV and CDR2 YYDKDF (reference sequence). Germline trimming cut 1 base from V and 0 bases from J; bases unmatched to any gene: 2. The CDR3 consists of 16 residues. The chain has TRBV15 and TRBJ2-1; the match to TRBD2 covers 8 bases. Sequencing used naive T cells sorted from blood. This TCR came from a young man in good health. CDR3 in amino acids: CATSRAGLVSYNEQFF. CDR3 DNA: TGTGCCACCAGCAGAGCGGGACTAGTCTCCTACAATGAGCAGTTCTTC. Looking up the rest from reference TRBV15 and TRBJ2-1 gives the full variable domain: DAMVIQNPRYQVTQFGKPVTLSCSQTLNHNVMYWYQQKSSQAPKLLFHYYDKDFNNEADTPDNFQSRRPNTSFCFLDIRSPGLGDTAMYLCATSRAGLVSYNEQFFGPGTRLTVL.